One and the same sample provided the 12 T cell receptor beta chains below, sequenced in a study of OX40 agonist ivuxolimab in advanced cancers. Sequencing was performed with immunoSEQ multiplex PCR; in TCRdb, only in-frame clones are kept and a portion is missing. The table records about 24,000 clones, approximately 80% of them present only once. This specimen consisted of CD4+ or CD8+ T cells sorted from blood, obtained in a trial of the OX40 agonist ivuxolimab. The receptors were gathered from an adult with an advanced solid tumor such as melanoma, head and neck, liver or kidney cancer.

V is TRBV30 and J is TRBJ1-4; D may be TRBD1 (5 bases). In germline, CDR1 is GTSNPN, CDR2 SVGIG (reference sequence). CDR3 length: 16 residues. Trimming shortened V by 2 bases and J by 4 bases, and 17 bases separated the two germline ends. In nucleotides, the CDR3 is TGTGCCTGGAGTACAAAGCCCCAGGGTCTTAATGAAAAACTGTTTTTT. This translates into CAWSTKPQGLNEKLFF.

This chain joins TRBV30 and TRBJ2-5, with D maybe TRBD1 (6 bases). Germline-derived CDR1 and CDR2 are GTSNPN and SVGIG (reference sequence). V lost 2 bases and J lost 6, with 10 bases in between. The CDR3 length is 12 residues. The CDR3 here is CAWSPQGKTQYF. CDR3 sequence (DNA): TGTGCCTGGAGTCCTCAGGGGAAGACCCAGTACTTC.

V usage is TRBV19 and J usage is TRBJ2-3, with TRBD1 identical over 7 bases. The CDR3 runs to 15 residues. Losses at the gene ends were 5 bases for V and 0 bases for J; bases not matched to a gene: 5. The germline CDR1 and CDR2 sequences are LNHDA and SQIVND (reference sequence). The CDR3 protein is CASSGYRGSTDTQYF. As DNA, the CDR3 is TGTGCCAGTAGTGGCTACAGGGGTAGCACAGATACGCAGTATTTT.

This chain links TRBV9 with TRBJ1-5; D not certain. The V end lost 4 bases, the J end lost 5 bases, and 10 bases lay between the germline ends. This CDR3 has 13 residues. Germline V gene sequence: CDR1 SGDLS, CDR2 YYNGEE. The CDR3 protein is CASSPDLHQPQHF. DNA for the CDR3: TGTGCCAGCAGCCCCGACCTACATCAGCCCCAGCATTTT.

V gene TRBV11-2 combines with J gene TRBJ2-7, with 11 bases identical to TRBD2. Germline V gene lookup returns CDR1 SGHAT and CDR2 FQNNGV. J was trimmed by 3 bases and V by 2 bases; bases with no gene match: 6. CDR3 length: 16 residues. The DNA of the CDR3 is TGTGCCAGCAGCTTATTTCTAACTAGCGGGAGCTACGAGCAGTACTTC. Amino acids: CASSLFLTSGSYEQYF.

In DNA form, the CDR3 reads TGTGCCAGCAGCCCTGGAATTTACGAGCAGTACTTC. Amino acids: CASSPGIYEQYF. The chain recombines TRBV27 with TRBJ2-7; D is ambiguous. Between the trimmed V and J ends, which lost 6 bases and 4 bases, there was a span of 10 bases. The length of the CDR3 is 12 residues. The germline V gene has CDR1 MNHEY and CDR2 SMNVEV (reference sequence).

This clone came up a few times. The CDR3 loop reads CASRPDNTGNTEAFF. The CDR3 DNA is TGTGCCAGCAGACCCGACAATACAGGGAACACTGAAGCTTTCTTT. The V call is TRBV7-9, the J call TRBJ1-1; perhaps TRBD1 as D (5 bases). Germline CDR1 is SEHNR and CDR2 is FQNEAQ (reference sequence). Trimming took off 6 bases at V and 1 base at J, with 15 bases between the two ends. This CDR3 contains 15 residues.

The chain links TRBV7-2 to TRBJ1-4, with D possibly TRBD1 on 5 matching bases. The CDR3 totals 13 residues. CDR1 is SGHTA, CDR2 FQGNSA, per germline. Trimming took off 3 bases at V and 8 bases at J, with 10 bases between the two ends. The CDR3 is CASSFSGEEKLFF. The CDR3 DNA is TGTGCCAGCAGCTTTTCGGGGGAGGAAAAACTGTTTTTT.

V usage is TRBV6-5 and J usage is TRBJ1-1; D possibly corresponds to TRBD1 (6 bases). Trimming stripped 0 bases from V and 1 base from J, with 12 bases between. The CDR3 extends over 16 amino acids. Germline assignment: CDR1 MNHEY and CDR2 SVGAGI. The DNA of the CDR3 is TGTGCCAGCAGTTACTCGACAAGCAGGGGGAACACTGAAGCTTTCTTT. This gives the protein CASSYSTSRGNTEAFF.

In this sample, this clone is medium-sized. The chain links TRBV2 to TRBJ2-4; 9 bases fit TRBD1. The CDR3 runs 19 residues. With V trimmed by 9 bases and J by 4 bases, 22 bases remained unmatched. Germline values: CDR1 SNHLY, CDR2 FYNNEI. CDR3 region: CASLHFGQGEGTGKNIQYF. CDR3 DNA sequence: TGTGCCAGTTTACACTTCGGACAGGGCGAGGGGACAGGGAAAAACATTCAGTACTTC.

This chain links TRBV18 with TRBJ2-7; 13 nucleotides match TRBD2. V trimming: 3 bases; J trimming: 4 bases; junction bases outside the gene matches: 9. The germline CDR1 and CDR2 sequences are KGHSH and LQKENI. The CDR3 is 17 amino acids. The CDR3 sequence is CASSPLRTSGSMYEQYF. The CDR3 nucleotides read TGTGCCAGCTCACCCTTAAGGACTAGCGGGAGTATGTACGAGCAGTACTTC.

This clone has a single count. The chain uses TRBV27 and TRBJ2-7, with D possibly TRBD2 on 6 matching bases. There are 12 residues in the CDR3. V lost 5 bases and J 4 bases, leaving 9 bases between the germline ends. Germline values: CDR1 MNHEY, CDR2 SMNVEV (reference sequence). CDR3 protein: CASSKEGYEQYF. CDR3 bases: TGTGCCAGCAGTAAGGAGGGATACGAGCAGTACTTC.